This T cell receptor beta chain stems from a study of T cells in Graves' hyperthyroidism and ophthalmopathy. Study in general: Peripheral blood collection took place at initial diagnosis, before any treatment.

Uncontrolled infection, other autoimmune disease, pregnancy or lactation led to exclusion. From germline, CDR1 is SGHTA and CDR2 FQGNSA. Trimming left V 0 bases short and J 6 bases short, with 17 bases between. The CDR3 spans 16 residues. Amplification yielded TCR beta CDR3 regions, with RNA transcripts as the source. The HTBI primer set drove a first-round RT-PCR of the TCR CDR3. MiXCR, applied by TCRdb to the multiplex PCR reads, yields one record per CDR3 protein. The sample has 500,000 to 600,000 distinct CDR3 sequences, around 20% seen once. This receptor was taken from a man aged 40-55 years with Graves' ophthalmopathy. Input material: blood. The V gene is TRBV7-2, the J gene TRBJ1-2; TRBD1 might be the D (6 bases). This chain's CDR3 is CASSLAAWWGGDGYTF. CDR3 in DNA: TGTGCCAGCAGCTTAGCCGCTTGGTGGGGGGGCGATGGCTACACCTTC.